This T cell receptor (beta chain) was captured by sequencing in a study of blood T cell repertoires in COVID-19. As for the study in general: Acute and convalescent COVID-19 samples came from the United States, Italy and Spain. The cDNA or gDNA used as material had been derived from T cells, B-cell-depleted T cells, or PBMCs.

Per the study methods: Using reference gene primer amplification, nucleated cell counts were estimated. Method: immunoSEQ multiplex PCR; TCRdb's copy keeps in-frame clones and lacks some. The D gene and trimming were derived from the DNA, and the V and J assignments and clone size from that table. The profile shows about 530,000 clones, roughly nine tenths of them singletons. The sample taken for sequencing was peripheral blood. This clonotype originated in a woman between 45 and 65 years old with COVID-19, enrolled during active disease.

The CDR3 is CASSPAGLVKTEAFF. The CDR3 bases are TGTGCCAGCAGTCCGGCAGGGTTGGTAAAGACTGAAGCTTTCTTT. V usage is TRBV28 and J usage is TRBJ1-1; TRBD1 might be the D (5 bases). V was pared by 5 bases and J by 5 bases, with 18 bases between. The CDR3 covers 15 residues. Germline CDR1 MDHEN, CDR2 SYDVKM.